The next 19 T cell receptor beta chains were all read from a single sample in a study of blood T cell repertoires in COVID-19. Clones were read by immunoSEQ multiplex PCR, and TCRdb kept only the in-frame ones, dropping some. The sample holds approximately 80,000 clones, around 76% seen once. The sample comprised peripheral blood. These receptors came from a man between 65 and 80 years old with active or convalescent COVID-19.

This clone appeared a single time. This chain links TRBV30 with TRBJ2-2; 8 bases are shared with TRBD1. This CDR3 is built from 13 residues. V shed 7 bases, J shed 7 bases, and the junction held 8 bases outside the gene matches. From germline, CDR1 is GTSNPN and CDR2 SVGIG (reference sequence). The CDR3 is CALDRAGGGELFF. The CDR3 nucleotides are TGTGCCTTGGACAGGGCGGGTGGCGGGGAGCTGTTTTTT.

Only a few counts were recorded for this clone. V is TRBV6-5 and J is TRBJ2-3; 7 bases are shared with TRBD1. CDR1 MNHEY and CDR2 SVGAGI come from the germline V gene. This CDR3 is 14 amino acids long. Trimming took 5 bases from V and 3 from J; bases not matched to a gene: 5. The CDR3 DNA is TGTGCCAGCAGTATTCCAGGGGGAACAGATACGCAGTATTTT. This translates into CASSIPGGTDTQYF.

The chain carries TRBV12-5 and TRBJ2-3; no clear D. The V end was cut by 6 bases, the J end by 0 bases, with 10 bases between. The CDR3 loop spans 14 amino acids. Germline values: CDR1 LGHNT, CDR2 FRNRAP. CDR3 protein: CASGGQTSTDTQYF. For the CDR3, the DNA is TGTGCTAGTGGGGGTCAGACTAGCACAGATACGCAGTATTTT.

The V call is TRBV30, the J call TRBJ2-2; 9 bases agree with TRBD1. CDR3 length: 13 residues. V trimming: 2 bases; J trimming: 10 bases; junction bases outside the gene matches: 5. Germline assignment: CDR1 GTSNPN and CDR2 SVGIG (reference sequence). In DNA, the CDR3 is TGTGCCTGGAGTCGAGACAGGGGGTCGGAGCTGTTTTTT. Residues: CAWSRDRGSELFF.

The CDR3 protein is CASKGTANTGELFF. CDR3 sequence (DNA): TGTGCCAGCAAGGGGACTGCGAACACCGGGGAGCTGTTTTTT. This chain links TRBV2 with TRBJ2-2, with D perhaps TRBD2 (6 bases). The germline V gene encodes CDR1 SNHLY and CDR2 FYNNEI. Trimming shortened V by 7 bases and J by 0 bases, and 9 bases separated the two germline ends. The length of the CDR3 is 14 residues.

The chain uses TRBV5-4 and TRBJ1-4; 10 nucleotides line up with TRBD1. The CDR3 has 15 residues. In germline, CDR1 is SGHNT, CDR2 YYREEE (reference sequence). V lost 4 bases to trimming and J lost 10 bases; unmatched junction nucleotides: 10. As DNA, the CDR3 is TGTGCCAGCAGCGGGGGACAGGGGATTTCAGGAAAACTGTTTTTT. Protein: CASSGGQGISGKLFF.

The CDR3, as DNA: TGCAGCGTTGTTCCAGGGACTACCTATGGCTACACCTTC. Its protein product is CSVVPGTTYGYTF. The rearrangement links TRBV29-1 to TRBJ1-2; a possible D gene is TRBD1 (5 bases). The CDR3 sequence is 13 residues long. Germline V CDR1 and CDR2: SQVTM, ANQGSEA. V lost 4 bases and J 4 bases, leaving 13 bases between the germline ends.

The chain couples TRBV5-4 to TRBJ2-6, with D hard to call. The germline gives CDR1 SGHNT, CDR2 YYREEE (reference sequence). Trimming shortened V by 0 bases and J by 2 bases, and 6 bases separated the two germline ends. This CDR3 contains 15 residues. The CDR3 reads CASSLEWPGANVLTF. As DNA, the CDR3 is TGTGCCAGCAGCTTGGAGTGGCCTGGGGCCAACGTCCTGACTTTC.

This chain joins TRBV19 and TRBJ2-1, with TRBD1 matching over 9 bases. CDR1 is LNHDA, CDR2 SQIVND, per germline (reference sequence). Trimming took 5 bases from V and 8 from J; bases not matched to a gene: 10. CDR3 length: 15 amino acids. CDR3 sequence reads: CASSRRDREVDEQFF. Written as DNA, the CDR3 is TGTGCCAGTAGTCGGAGGGACAGGGAGGTCGATGAGCAGTTCTTC.

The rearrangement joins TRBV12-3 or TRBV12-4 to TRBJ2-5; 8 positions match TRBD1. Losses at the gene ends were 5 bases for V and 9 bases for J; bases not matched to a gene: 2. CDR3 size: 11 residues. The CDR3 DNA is TGTGCCAGCAGTGGACAGGGCCCCCAGTACTTC. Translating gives CASSGQGPQYF.

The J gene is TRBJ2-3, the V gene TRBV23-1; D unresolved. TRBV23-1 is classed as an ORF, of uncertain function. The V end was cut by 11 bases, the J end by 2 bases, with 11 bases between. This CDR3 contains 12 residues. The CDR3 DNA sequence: TGCGCCCGCGGCGATACCACAGATACGCAGTATTTT. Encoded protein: CARGDTTDTQYF.

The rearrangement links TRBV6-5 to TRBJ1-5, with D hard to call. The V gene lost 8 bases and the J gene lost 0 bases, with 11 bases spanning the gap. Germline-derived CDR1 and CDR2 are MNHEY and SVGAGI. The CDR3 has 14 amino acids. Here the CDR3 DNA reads TGTGCCAGCGATAGGACTGGTAGCAATCAGCCCCAGCATTTT. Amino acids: CASDRTGSNQPQHF.

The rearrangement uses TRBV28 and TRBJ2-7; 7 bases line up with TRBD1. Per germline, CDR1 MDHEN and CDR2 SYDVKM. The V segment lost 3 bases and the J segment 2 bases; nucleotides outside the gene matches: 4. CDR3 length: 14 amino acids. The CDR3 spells CASSFADRAYEQYF. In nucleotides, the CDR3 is TGTGCCAGCAGTTTCGCTGACAGGGCCTACGAGCAGTACTTC.

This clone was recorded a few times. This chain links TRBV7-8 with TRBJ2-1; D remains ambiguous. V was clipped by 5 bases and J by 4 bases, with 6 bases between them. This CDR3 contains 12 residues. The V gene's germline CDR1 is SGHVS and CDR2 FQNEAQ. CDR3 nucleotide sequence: TGTGCCAGCAGCGGGCTGTACAATGAGCAGTTCTTC. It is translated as CASSGLYNEQFF.

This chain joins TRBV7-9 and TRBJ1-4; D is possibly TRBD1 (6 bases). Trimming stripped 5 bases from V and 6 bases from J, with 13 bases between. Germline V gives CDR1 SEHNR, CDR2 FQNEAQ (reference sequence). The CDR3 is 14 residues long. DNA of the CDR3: TGTGCCAGCAGCGGGTCGACAGGCGATGAAAAACTGTTTTTT. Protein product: CASSGSTGDEKLFF.

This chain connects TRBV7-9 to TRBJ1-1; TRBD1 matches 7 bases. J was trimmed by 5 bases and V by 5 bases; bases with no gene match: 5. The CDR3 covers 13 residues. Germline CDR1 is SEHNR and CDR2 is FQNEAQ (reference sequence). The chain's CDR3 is CASSRQGETEAFF. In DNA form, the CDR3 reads TGTGCCAGCAGCCGCCAGGGGGAAACTGAAGCTTTCTTT.

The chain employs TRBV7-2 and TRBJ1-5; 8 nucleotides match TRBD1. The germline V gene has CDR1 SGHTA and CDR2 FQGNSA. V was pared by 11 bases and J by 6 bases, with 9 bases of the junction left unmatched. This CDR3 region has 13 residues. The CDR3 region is CAAGPGGFQPQHF. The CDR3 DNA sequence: TGTGCCGCGGGTCCAGGGGGCTTTCAGCCCCAGCATTTT.

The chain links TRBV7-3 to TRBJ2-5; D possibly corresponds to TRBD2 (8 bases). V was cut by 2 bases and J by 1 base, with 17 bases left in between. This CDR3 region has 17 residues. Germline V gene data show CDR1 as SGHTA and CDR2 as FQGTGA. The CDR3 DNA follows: TGTGCCAGCAGCTTAGGCCATAGCGGGACAGTCCAAGAGACCCAGTACTTC. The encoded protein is CASSLGHSGTVQETQYF. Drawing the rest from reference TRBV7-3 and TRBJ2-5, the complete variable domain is GAGVSQTPSNKVTEKGKYVELRCDPISGHTALYWYRQSLGQGPEFLIYFQGTGAADDSGLPNDRFFAVRPEGSVSTLKIQRTERGDSAVYLCASSLGHSGTVQETQYFGPGTRLLVL.

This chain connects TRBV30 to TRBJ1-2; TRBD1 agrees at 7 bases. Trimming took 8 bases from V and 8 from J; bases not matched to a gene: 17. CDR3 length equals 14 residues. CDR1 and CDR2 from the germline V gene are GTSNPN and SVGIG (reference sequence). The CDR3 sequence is CALRRQGTEYGYTF. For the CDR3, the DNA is TGTGCCCTCCGGCGACAGGGTACTGAGTACGGCTACACCTTC.